The clone carrying this T cell receptor (beta chain) has a count of ten or more. Its cognate antigen is unknown. Germline values: CDR1 WSHSY, CDR2 SAAADI. The V segment lost 2 bases and the J segment 3 bases; nucleotides outside the gene matches: 6. This CDR3 spans 17 amino acids. A single record per CDR3 protein comes from TCRdb applying MiXCR to the 5' RACE reads. The sample includes about 160,000 distinct CDR3 sequences, 6% to 7.5% of them seen just once. This record belongs to a study of T cells after yellow fever vaccination. Study-wide points: Abundant clonotypes from the bulk population could contaminate FACS-sorted repertoires. The appearance of a small share of clonotypes in both CD4 and CD8 compartments was observed. Post-booster repertoires contained most primary-vaccination clones again (96% CD4, around 89% CD8).

Sequencing was performed on CD4+ T cells sorted from PBMCs, taken roughly 5 days after the first yellow fever vaccination. The sequence derives from a man younger than 30 who received the YFV17D yellow fever vaccine. The chain couples TRBV10-2 to TRBJ2-1; 11 positions match TRBD2. For the CDR3, the DNA is TGCGCCAGCAGTGAGCCCTTCCTAGCGGGGGGCTACAATGAGCAGTTCTTC. It codes for CASSEPFLAGGYNEQFF.